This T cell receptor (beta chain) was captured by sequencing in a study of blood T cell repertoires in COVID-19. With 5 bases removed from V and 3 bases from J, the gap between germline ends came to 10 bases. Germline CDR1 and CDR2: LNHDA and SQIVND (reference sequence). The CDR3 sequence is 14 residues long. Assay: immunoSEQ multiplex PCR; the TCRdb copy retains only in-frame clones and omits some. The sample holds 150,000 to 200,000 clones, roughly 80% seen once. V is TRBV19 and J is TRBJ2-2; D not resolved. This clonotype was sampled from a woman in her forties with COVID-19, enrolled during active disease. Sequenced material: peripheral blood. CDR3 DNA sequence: TGTGCCAGTAGTTTCTCACAACACACCGGGGAGCTGTTTTTT. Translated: CASSFSQHTGELFF.